A single sample is the source of the 27 T cell receptor beta chains below, sequenced in a study of shared clonotypes between healthy human individuals (dated by TCRdb to 2018 to 2020). Library preparation was by the immunoSEQ multiplex PCR assay. TCRdb re-hosts the immuneACCESS table, in-frame sequences only. Its copies lack some clones; in the studies checked, an unresolved V gene accounts for under half of them, and the cause for the rest is not known. In all, the sample holds over a million clones, and approximately 96% of those were seen once. Approximately 1% of the sample comes from the top ten. Sequencing input: naive CD4+ T cells sorted from blood. According to the study, the label for this sample's cell subset or site signals: CD45RA+ positively selected. Receptor source: a man between 25 and 39 years old in good health.

The V call is TRBV2, the J call TRBJ2-5; D perhaps matches TRBD1 (6 bases). Germline CDR1 and CDR2: SNHLY and FYNNEI. The CDR3 loop spans 14 amino acids. Trimming cost V 5 bases and J 0 bases, with 10 bases left between them. This CDR3 reads CASSYRAYQETQYF. In DNA form, the CDR3 reads TGTGCCAGCAGTTACAGGGCGTACCAAGAGACCCAGTACTTC.

The chain has TRBV9 and TRBJ1-1; D uncertain. V lost 0 bases, J lost 1 base, and 10 bases lay in between. The CDR3 is 15 residues long. CDR1 is SGDLS, CDR2 YYNGEE, per germline. Here the CDR3 reads CASSVASQTNTEAFF. As DNA, the CDR3 is TGTGCCAGCAGCGTAGCTAGCCAGACGAACACTGAAGCTTTCTTT. The whole variable domain, filled in from reference TRBV9 and TRBJ1-1, reads DSGVTQTPKHLITATGQRVTLRCSPRSGDLSVYWYQQSLDQGLQFLIQYYNGEERAKGNILERFSAQQFPDLHSELNLSSLELGDSALYFCASSVASQTNTEAFFGQGTRLTVV.

This CDR3 is CASSWGAVQGETQYF. The CDR3 DNA reads as TGCGCCAGCAGTTGGGGGGCTGTTCAAGGAGAGACCCAGTACTTC. The rearrangement links TRBV5-1 to TRBJ2-5; D is tentatively TRBD1 or TRBD2 (6 bases each). Trimming took off 5 bases at V and 4 bases at J, with 18 bases between the two ends. This CDR3 comprises 15 residues. The germline V gene has CDR1 SGHRS and CDR2 YFSETQ.

This chain connects TRBV2 to TRBJ2-5, with 7 bases lining up with TRBD2. V dropped 6 bases and J dropped 13; count of bases not matched to a gene: 11. Germline V gives CDR1 SNHLY, CDR2 FYNNEI. CDR3 size: 12 residues. DNA for the CDR3: TGTGCCAGCAGGTTCAGACTAGCCCCGTCGTACTTC. Its protein product is CASRFRLAPSYF. Supplemented by reference TRBV2 and TRBJ2-5, the full variable domain reads EPEVTQTPSHQVTQMGQEVILRCVPISNHLYFYWYRQILGQKVEFLVSFYNNEISEKSEIFDDQFSVERPDGSNFTLKIRSTKLEDSAMYFCASRFRLAPSYFGPGTRLLVL.

The rearrangement joins TRBV11-2 to TRBJ1-1; D possibly corresponds to TRBD1 (5 bases). Germline loops: CDR1 SGHAT, CDR2 FQNNGV. Trimming took off 5 bases at V and 8 bases at J, with 12 bases between the two ends. CDR3 length: 12 residues. CDR3 residues: CASSLSQGEAFF. In DNA form, the CDR3 reads TGTGCCAGCAGCCTGTCGCAGGGCGAAGCTTTCTTT. Looking up the rest from reference TRBV11-2 and TRBJ1-1 gives the full variable domain: EAGVAQSPRYKIIEKRQSVAFWCNPISGHATLYWYQQILGQGPKLLIQFQNNGVVDDSQLPKDRFSAERLKGVDSTLKIQPAKLEDSAVYLCASSLSQGEAFFGQGTRLTVV.

CDR3 amino acids: CASSLARQASREQYF. The DNA of the CDR3 is TGTGCCAGCAGCTTGGCTAGACAGGCATCTCGCGAGCAGTACTTC. The genes are TRBV5-6 and TRBJ2-7; possibly TRBD1 for D (6 bases). Deletions cut 0 bases from V and 6 bases from J, with 16 bases between. Germline assignment: CDR1 SGHDT and CDR2 YYEEEE. The CDR3 runs 15 residues. Supplemented by reference TRBV5-6 and TRBJ2-7, the full variable domain reads DAGVTQSPTHLIKTRGQQVTLRCSPKSGHDTVSWYQQALGQGPQFIFQYYEEEERQRGNFPDRFSGHQFPNYSSELNVNALLLGDSALYLCASSLARQASREQYFGPGTRLTVT.

V is TRBV18 and J is TRBJ1-4, with 10 nucleotides matching TRBD1. V shed 4 bases and J 8 bases; nucleotides not matched to a gene: 1. Germline CDR1 KGHSH, CDR2 LQKENI. The CDR3 totals 13 residues. The CDR3 sequence is CASSRQGAEKLFF. The DNA of the CDR3 is TGTGCCAGCTCACGACAGGGGGCGGAAAAACTGTTTTTT.

The J gene is TRBJ2-7, the V gene TRBV28; 8 bases align to TRBD2. J gave up 2 bases and V 8 bases, and 8 bases lay outside the gene matches. Germline CDR1 is MDHEN and CDR2 is SYDVKM. CDR3 size: 14 residues. The CDR3, as DNA: TGTGCCAGCGTCGGCGGGAGGCGCCCCTACGAGCAGTACTTC. Encoded protein: CASVGGRRPYEQYF.

V usage is TRBV7-9 and J usage is TRBJ2-2; maybe TRBD1 (6 bases). Trimming stripped 5 bases from V and 4 bases from J, with 14 bases between. The CDR3 sequence is 15 residues long. Germline V gene lookup returns CDR1 SEHNR and CDR2 FQNEAQ (reference sequence). The CDR3 here is CASSPQGQATGELFF. DNA for the CDR3: TGTGCCAGCAGCCCTCAGGGGCAGGCCACCGGGGAGCTGTTTTTT. Using reference TRBV7-9 and TRBJ2-2 for the parts outside the CDR3, the full variable domain is DTGVSQNPRHKITKRGQNVTFRCDPISEHNRLYWYRQTLGQGPEFLTYFQNEAQLEKSRLLSDRFSAERPKGSFSTLEIQRTEQGDSAMYLCASSPQGQATGELFFGEGSRLTVL.

As concerns this clone: At one end the junction does not follow the germline gene, possibly because of a read error. The rearrangement uses TRBV7-7 and TRBJ2-5; the match to TRBD2 covers 7 bases. CDR3 length equals 14 residues. CDR1 SSHAT and CDR2 FNYEAQ come from the germline V gene (reference sequence). The CDR3 region has the DNA TGTGCTAGCACCTTCAGGCGGGAGTGGGAGACCCAGTACTTC. Amino acids: CASTFRREWETQYF.

A note on this clone: The junction departs from the called germline gene at one end, perhaps through a read error. The chain combines TRBV7-7 with TRBJ1-6; D is unresolved. This CDR3 comprises 13 residues. The germline V gene encodes CDR1 SSHAT and CDR2 FNYEAQ (reference sequence). CDR3 sequence reads: CASSLAVNSPLHF. DNA for the CDR3: TGTGCTAGCAGCTTAGCAGTTAATTCACCCCTCCACTTT.

The chain has TRBV11-2 and TRBJ2-3, with 12 nucleotides matching TRBD1. The germline CDR1 and CDR2 sequences are SGHAT and FQNNGV. V was pared by 1 base and J by 6 bases, with 2 bases of the junction left unmatched. CDR3 length: 15 amino acids. DNA of the CDR3: TGTGCCAGCAGCTTAGGGGACAGGGGGCAGGATACGCAGTATTTT. It encodes CASSLGDRGQDTQYF. The entire variable domain, with the rest obtained from reference TRBV11-2 and TRBJ2-3, is as follows: EAGVAQSPRYKIIEKRQSVAFWCNPISGHATLYWYQQILGQGPKLLIQFQNNGVVDDSQLPKDRFSAERLKGVDSTLKIQPAKLEDSAVYLCASSLGDRGQDTQYFGPGTRLTVL.

The V call is TRBV5-1, the J call TRBJ1-1, with D hard to call. V was pared by 0 bases and J by 2 bases, with 14 bases between. There are 16 residues in the CDR3. CDR1 is SGHRS and CDR2 is YFSETQ in the germline V gene. Here the CDR3 reads CASSLEGAGFNTEAFF. CDR3 in DNA: TGCGCCAGCAGCTTGGAAGGCGCTGGATTTAACACTGAAGCTTTCTTT. Together with reference TRBV5-1 and TRBJ1-1, the CDR3 gives the full variable domain: KAGVTQTPRYLIKTRGQQVTLSCSPISGHRSVSWYQQTPGQGLQFLFEYFSETQRNKGNFPGRFSGRQFSNSRSEMNVSTLELGDSALYLCASSLEGAGFNTEAFFGQGTRLTVV.

This CDR3 reads CASSLHLRRTGAHGYTF. CDR3 coding DNA: TGTGCCAGCAGCCTCCACCTGCGACGGACAGGGGCGCATGGCTACACCTTC. V usage is TRBV5-8 and J usage is TRBJ1-2; 9 positions agree with TRBD1. CDR3 length: 17 residues. The V gene's germline CDR1 is SGHTS and CDR2 YDEGEE. The V and J ends lost 4 bases and 6 bases, in that order; junction bases with no gene match: 16. The variable domain in full, with the rest retrieved from reference TRBV5-8 and TRBJ1-2, is EAGVTQSPTHLIKTRGQQATLRCSPISGHTSVYWYQQALGLGLQFLLWYDEGEERNRGNFPPRFSGRQFPNYSSELNVNALELEDSALYLCASSLHLRRTGAHGYTFGSGTRLTVV.

A remark on this clone: Other DNA sequences in this specimen translate into the identical CDR3. The V gene is TRBV18, the J gene TRBJ2-5; D may be TRBD2 (5 bases). V was pared by 3 bases and J by 2 bases, with 10 bases between. The CDR3 contains 14 residues. Germline CDR1 KGHSH, CDR2 LQKENI. DNA of the CDR3: TGTGCCAGCTCACCGACCGGGGTGCAAGAGACCCAGTACTTC. Translation gives CASSPTGVQETQYF.

The CDR3 loop is CASNPPGGGRETQYF. DNA of the CDR3: TGTGCCAGCAACCCCCCGGGGGGAGGTAGGGAGACCCAGTACTTC. The chain employs TRBV28 and TRBJ2-5; 7 bases fit TRBD2. The CDR3 has 15 residues. Germline V gene data show CDR1 as MDHEN and CDR2 as SYDVKM. With V trimmed by 7 bases and J by 5 bases, 13 bases remained unmatched. The full variable domain, rest sourced from reference TRBV28 and TRBJ2-5, is DVKVTQSSRYLVKRTGEKVFLECVQDMDHENMFWYRQDPGLGLRLIYFSYDVKMKEKGDIPEGYSVSREKKERFSLILESASTNQTSMYLCASNPPGGGRETQYFGPGTRLLVL.

The chain couples TRBV11-3 to TRBJ2-7; D call uncertain. Germline V lookup: CDR1 SGHNT, CDR2 YENEEA. V gave up 1 base and J gave up 0 bases, with 7 bases separating them. The CDR3 loop spans 14 amino acids. CDR3 protein: CASSLGRNSYEQYF. In nucleotides, the CDR3 is TGTGCCAGCAGCTTAGGACGGAACTCCTACGAGCAGTACTTC.

The J gene is TRBJ2-2, the V gene TRBV7-3; D might be TRBD1 (5 bases). CDR3 length: 16 residues. Germline V gene lookup returns CDR1 SGHTA and CDR2 FQGTGA. V lost 5 bases and J 0 bases, leaving 13 bases between the germline ends. The CDR3 DNA sequence: TGTGCCAGCAGCCGACAGATCCTCGCGAACACCGGGGAGCTGTTTTTT. It encodes CASSRQILANTGELFF.

The chain joins TRBV4-3 to TRBJ1-5; D is undetermined. The germline V gene has CDR1 LGHNA and CDR2 YSLEER. Between the trimmed V and J ends, which lost 0 bases and 4 bases, there was a span of 13 bases. This CDR3 has 16 residues. CDR3: CASSQERRRANQPQHF. CDR3 sequence (DNA): TGCGCCAGCAGCCAAGAACGGAGAAGGGCTAATCAGCCCCAGCATTTT.

The V and J genes are TRBV23-1 and TRBJ2-1; TRBD2 aligns across 11 bases. TRBV23-1 is identified as an open reading frame with a role that is uncertain. V was clipped by 2 bases and J by 2 bases; unmatched bases: 5. The CDR3 contains 17 residues. CDR3 nucleotide sequence: TGCGCCAGCAGTCAAACTAGCGGGAGAACACCCTACAATGAGCAGTTCTTC. This codes for CASSQTSGRTPYNEQFF.

This rearrangement joins TRBV7-9 to TRBJ1-3; D not certain. The CDR3 spans 17 residues. The V gene lost 1 base and the J gene lost 0 bases, with 13 bases spanning the gap. In germline, CDR1 is SEHNR, CDR2 FQNEAQ (reference sequence). The CDR3 region is CASSLVSGQISGNTIYF. The CDR3, as DNA: TGTGCCAGCAGCTTAGTATCTGGCCAGATCTCTGGAAACACCATATATTTT.

The V gene is TRBV19, the J gene TRBJ1-5; possible D gene TRBD1, 5 bases. The CDR3 is made up of 15 amino acids. V lost 5 bases to trimming and J lost 1 base, with 12 bases between them. Germline CDR1 and CDR2: LNHDA and SQIVND (reference sequence). CDR3 amino acids: CASSSRQRSNQPQHF. CDR3 coding DNA: TGTGCCAGTAGTTCTCGACAGAGGAGCAATCAGCCCCAGCATTTT.

V usage is TRBV12-2 and J usage is TRBJ2-2; no check of the table's D call, TRBD2, against the DNA was made. TRBV12-2 is marked as a pseudogene. The CDR3 totals 18 residues. The CDR3 reads CASRLWTSGRAYGGELFF. In nucleotides, the CDR3 is TGTGCAAGTCGCTTATGGACTAGCGGGAGGGCCTACGGCGGGGAGCTGTTTTTT.

In the case of this clone: Distinct nucleotide sequences in the sample also encode this CDR3. V usage is TRBV6-6 and J usage is TRBJ2-7; D is undetermined. Trimming removed 5 bases at V and 3 bases at J, with 5 bases between. CDR3 length: 11 residues. Germline assignment: CDR1 MNHNY and CDR2 SVGAGI (reference sequence). CDR3 DNA: TGTGCCAGCAGTCCCAACTACGAGCAGTACTTC. Protein: CASSPNYEQYF.

The rearrangement links TRBV7-2 to TRBJ2-7, with TRBD1 as a possible D gene (6 bases). The CDR3 extends over 14 amino acids. V was clipped by 5 bases and J by 0 bases, with 11 bases between them. The V gene's germline CDR1 is SGHTA and CDR2 FQGNSA. For the CDR3, the DNA is TGTGCCAGCAGCCGCCGGGACATCTCCTACGAGCAGTACTTC. Encoded protein: CASSRRDISYEQYF.

The chain is built from TRBV18 and TRBJ2-7; 7 bases match TRBD1. Looked up from germline, CDR1 is KGHSH and CDR2 is LQKENI. V gave up 4 bases and J gave up 3 bases; unmatched junction bases: 15. The CDR3 sequence is 17 residues long. The CDR3 region is CASSLPPDRVSDYEQYF. As DNA, the CDR3 is TGTGCCAGCTCACTACCACCAGACAGGGTGAGTGACTACGAGCAGTACTTC. Together with reference TRBV18 and TRBJ2-7, the CDR3 gives the full variable domain: NAGVMQNPRHLVRRRGQEARLRCSPMKGHSHVYWYRQLPEEGLKFMVYLQKENIIDESGMPKERFSAEFPKEGPSILRIQQVVRGDSAAYFCASSLPPDRVSDYEQYFGPGTRLTVT.

This chain uses TRBV5-1 with TRBJ2-7; the D call may be TRBD1 or TRBD2 (5 bases each). This CDR3 spans 14 amino acids. V was clipped by 4 bases and J by 3 bases, with 14 bases between them. Germline loops: CDR1 SGHRS, CDR2 YFSETQ. In nucleotides, the CDR3 is TGCGCCAGCAGCGCGTCGGGGCGGAACTACGAGCAGTACTTC. Translated: CASSASGRNYEQYF.